This passage covers 8 T cell receptor beta chains from one sample sequenced in a study of identical twins. TCRdb re-called the 5' RACE reads through MiXCR, storing one row per CDR3 protein. The table lists 200,000 to 250,000 distinct CDR3 sequences, approximately 8.3% of them singletons, with less than 2% in the top ten. The same sample was also studied in work on yellow fever vaccine responses in identical twins.

Input material: memory (CD45RO+) T cells sorted from blood. These receptors were collected from a woman in her late teens or twenties in good health.

V usage is TRBV6-2 or TRBV6-3 and J usage is TRBJ2-3, with TRBD2 identical over 7 bases. Per germline, CDR1 MNHEY and CDR2 SVGEGT. This CDR3 contains 17 residues. The V segment lost 0 bases and the J segment 2 bases; nucleotides outside the gene matches: 8. DNA of the CDR3: TGTGCCAGCAGTTACTCTATGACTAGCTTAAACACAGATACGCAGTATTTT. Encoded protein: CASSYSMTSLNTDTQYF.

The chain carries TRBV5-3 and TRBJ2-5, with D hard to call. TRBV5-3 is classed as an ORF, of uncertain function. V lost 4 bases, J lost 6 bases, and 31 bases lay in between. The CDR3 is 19 amino acids. CDR3 residues: CARSPPDTVVASRLKTQYF. CDR3 coding DNA: TGTGCCAGAAGCCCCCCTGACACGGTGGTGGCGTCAAGGCTCAAGACCCAGTACTTC.

This clonotype was counted ten times or more. The V call is TRBV15, the J call TRBJ2-7; 7 bases fit TRBD2. Germline V lookup: CDR1 LNHNV, CDR2 YYDKDF (reference sequence). CDR3 length: 12 amino acids. V was clipped by 4 bases and J by 6 bases; unmatched bases: 3. The CDR3 nucleotides read TGTGCCACCAGCACTATAGCGGGCGAGCAGTACTTC. Translation gives CATSTIAGEQYF.

This clonotype was detected a few times. The chain links TRBV9 to TRBJ2-5; no clear D gene. V lost 0 bases, J lost 4 bases, and 10 bases lay in between. Germline CDR1 reads SGDLS; CDR2 reads YYNGEE. The CDR3 has 14 residues. CDR3: CASSVEGWGETQYF. CDR3 bases: TGTGCCAGCAGCGTAGAAGGGTGGGGAGAGACCCAGTACTTC.

V usage is TRBV5-4 and J usage is TRBJ2-5; TRBD1 aligns across 11 bases. Germline V CDR1 and CDR2: SGHNT, YYREEE (reference sequence). The CDR3 has 15 amino acids. Trimming at V came to 3 bases and at J to 5 bases, leaving 6 bases not matched to a gene. The CDR3 region has the DNA TGTGCCAGCAGCTATGGGACAGGGGGTTGGGAGACCCAGTACTTC. This codes for CASSYGTGGWETQYF.

The CDR3 DNA follows: TGCAGTGCTGGGACAAACTCCTACGAGCAGTACTTC. This translates into CSAGTNSYEQYF. This chain connects TRBV20-1 to TRBJ2-7; D is perhaps TRBD1 (6 bases). V gave up 5 bases and J gave up 0 bases, with 8 bases separating them. Germline V gene lookup returns CDR1 DFQATT and CDR2 SNEGSKA (reference sequence). The CDR3 totals 12 residues.

In its sample, this clonotype was seen a few times. The V and J genes are TRBV20-1 and TRBJ2-5, with a possible D match to TRBD1 (6 bases). Trimming took 6 bases from V and 5 from J, leaving 25 bases between them. This CDR3 is 16 amino acids long. CDR1 DFQATT and CDR2 SNEGSKA come from the germline V gene (reference sequence). DNA of the CDR3: TGCAGTGCACCCCTATCACAGGGAGTTTTGGGGGAGACCCAGTACTTC. This translates into CSAPLSQGVLGETQYF.

This clonotype turned up a few times. V gene TRBV5-1 combines with J gene TRBJ2-2; 9 bases match TRBD1. Per germline, CDR1 SGHRS and CDR2 YFSETQ. Trimming removed 7 bases from V and 7 bases from J; junction bases left unmatched: 5. This CDR3 comprises 13 residues. Here the CDR3 DNA reads TGCGCCAGCCAGGGACAGGGCGGCGGGGAGCTGTTTTTT. This encodes CASQGQGGGELFF.